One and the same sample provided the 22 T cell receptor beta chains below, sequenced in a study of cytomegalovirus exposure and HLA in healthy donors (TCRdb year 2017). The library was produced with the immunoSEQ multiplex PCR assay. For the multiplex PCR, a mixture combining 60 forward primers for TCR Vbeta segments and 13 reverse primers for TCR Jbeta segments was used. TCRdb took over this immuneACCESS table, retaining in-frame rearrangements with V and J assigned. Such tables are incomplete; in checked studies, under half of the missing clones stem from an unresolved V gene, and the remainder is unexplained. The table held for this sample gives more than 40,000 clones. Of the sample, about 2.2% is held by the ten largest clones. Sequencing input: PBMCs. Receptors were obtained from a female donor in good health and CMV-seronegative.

CDR3 nucleotide sequence: TGTGCCAGCAGCTCAGATCGGGACAGGACATACGAGCAGTACTTC. This codes for CASSSDRDRTYEQYF. The chain uses TRBV7-9 and TRBJ2-7; 8 positions match TRBD1. V gave up 4 bases and J gave up 4 bases; unmatched junction bases: 9. In germline, CDR1 is SEHNR, CDR2 FQNEAQ (reference sequence). The length of the CDR3 is 15 residues.

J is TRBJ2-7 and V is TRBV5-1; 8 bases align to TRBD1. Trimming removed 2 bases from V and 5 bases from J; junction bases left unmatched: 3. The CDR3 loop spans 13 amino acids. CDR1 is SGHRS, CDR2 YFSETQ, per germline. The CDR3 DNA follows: TGCGCCAGCAGCTTACTGGACAGGGACGAGCAGTACTTC. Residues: CASSLLDRDEQYF.

CDR3: CASSLGQGQYNEQFF. The CDR3 DNA is TGCGCCAGCAGTCTGGGACAGGGACAATACAATGAGCAGTTCTTC. The gene calls are TRBV23-1 and TRBJ2-1; 9 bases are a match to TRBD1. TRBV23-1 is filed as an ORF, its function uncertain. The length of the CDR3 is 15 residues. The V gene end was trimmed by 4 bases and the J gene end by 4 bases; junction bases not matched to a gene: 5.

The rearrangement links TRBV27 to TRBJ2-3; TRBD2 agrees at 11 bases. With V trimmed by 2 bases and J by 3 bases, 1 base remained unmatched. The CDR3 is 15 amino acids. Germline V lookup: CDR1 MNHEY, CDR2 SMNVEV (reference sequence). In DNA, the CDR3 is TGTGCCAGCAGTTTAACTAGCGGGAGTACAGATACGCAGTATTTT. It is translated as CASSLTSGSTDTQYF.

For the CDR3, the DNA is TGCAGTGCTAGTTCCCCGGGTGAAGCTTTCTTT. This encodes CSASSPGEAFF. The chain is built from TRBV20-1 and TRBJ1-1, with D hard to call. The germline gives CDR1 DFQATT, CDR2 SNEGSKA (reference sequence). V was shortened by 3 bases and J by 7 bases, with 9 bases between the two germline ends. The CDR3 totals 11 residues.

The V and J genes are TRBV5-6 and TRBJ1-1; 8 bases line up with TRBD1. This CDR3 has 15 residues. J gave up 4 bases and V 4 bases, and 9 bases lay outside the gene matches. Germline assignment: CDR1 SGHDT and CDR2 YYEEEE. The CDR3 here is CASSLRQGRSTEAFF. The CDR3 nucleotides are TGTGCCAGCAGCCTACGACAGGGGCGATCCACTGAAGCTTTCTTT.

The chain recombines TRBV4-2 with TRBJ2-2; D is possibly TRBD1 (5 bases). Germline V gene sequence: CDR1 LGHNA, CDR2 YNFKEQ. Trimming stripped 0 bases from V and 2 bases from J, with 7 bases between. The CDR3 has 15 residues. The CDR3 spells CASSQEWTNTGELFF. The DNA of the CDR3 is TGTGCCAGCAGCCAAGAATGGACAAACACCGGGGAGCTGTTTTTT.

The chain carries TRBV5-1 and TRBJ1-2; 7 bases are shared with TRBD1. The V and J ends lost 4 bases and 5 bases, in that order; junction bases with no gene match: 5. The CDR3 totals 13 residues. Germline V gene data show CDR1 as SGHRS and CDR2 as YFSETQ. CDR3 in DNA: TGCGCCAGCAGCCTGGGACAGCCTTATGGCTACACCTTC. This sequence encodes CASSLGQPYGYTF.

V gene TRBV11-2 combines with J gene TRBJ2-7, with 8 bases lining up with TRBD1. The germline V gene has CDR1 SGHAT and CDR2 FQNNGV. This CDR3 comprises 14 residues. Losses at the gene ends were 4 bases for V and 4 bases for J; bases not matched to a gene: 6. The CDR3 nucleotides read TGTGCCAGCAGCTCGACACGACAGGGGTACGAGCAGTACTTC. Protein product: CASSSTRQGYEQYF.

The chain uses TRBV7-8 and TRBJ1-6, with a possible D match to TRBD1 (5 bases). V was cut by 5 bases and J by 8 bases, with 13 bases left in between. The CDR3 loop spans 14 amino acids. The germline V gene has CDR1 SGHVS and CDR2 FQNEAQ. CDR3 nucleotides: TGTGCCAGCAGCGCGGGGCCCGTCGATTCACCCCTCCACTTT. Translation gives CASSAGPVDSPLHF.

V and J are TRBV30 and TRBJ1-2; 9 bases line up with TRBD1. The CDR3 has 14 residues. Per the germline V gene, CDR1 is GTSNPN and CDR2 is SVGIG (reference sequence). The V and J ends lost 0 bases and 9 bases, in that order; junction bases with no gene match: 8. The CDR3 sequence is CAWSVLPGQGSYTF. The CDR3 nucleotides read TGTGCCTGGAGTGTACTCCCAGGACAGGGGAGCTACACCTTC.

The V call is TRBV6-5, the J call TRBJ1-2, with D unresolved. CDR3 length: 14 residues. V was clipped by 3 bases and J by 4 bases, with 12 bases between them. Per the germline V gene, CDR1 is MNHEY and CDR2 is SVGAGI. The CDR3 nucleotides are TGTGCCAGCAGTTATGGCGGGGTCCCCTATGGCTACACCTTC. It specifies CASSYGGVPYGYTF.

This chain's CDR3 is CAWSLVPGETQYF. The CDR3 DNA reads as TGTGCCTGGAGTTTAGTTCCGGGGGAGACCCAGTACTTC. This rearrangement joins TRBV30 to TRBJ2-5; D is possibly TRBD2 (5 bases). The CDR3 spans 13 residues. Trimming took off 2 bases at V and 5 bases at J, with 12 bases between the two ends. From germline, CDR1 is GTSNPN and CDR2 SVGIG (reference sequence).

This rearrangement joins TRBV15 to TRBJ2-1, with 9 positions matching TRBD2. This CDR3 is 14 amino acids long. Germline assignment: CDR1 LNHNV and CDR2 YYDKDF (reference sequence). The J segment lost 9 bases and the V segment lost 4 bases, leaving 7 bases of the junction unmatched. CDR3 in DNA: TGTGCCACCAGCATAAGGACTAGCGAGACTGAGCAGTTCTTC. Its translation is CATSIRTSETEQFF.

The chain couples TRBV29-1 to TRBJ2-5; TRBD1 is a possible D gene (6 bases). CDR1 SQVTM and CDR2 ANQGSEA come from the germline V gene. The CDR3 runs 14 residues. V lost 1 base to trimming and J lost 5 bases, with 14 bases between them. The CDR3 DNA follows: TGCAGCGTTGAAGGATTGCGGCAGGGGGAGACCCAGTACTTC. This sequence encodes CSVEGLRQGETQYF.

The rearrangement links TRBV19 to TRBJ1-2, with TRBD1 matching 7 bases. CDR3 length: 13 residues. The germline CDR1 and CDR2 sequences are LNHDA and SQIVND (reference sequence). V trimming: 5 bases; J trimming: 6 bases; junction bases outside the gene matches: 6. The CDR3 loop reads CASSLTGEDGYTF. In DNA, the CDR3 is TGTGCCAGTAGTCTAACAGGGGAGGATGGCTACACCTTC.

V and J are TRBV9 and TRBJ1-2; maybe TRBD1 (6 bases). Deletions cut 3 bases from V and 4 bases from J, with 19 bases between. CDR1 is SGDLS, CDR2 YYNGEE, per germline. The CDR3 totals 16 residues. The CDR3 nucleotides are TGTGCCAGCAGCGAGGGGCCGTGGACAGCGAGCTATGGCTACACCTTC. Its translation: CASSEGPWTASYGYTF.

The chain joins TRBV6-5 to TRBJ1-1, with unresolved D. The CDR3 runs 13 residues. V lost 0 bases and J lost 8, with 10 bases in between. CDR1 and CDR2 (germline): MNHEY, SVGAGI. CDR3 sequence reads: CASSYSGWEEAFF. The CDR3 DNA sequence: TGTGCCAGCAGTTACTCTGGTTGGGAGGAAGCTTTCTTT.

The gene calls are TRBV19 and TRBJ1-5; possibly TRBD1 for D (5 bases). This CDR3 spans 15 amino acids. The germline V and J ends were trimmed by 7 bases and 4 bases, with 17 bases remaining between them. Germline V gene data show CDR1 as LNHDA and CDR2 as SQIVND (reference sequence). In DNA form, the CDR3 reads TGTGCCAGTATACGATCCGCCAGGGTTAATCAGCCCCAGCATTTT. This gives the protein CASIRSARVNQPQHF.

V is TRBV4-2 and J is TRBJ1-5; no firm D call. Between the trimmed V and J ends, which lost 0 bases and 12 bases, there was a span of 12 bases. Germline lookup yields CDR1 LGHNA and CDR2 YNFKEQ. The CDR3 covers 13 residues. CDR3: CASSQDFGESQHF. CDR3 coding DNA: TGTGCCAGCAGCCAAGATTTCGGAGAAAGCCAGCATTTT.

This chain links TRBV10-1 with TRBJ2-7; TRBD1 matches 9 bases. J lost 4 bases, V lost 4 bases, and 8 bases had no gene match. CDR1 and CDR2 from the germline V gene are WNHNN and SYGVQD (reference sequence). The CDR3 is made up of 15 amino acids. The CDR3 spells CASSGWTGDRYEQYF. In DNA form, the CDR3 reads TGCGCCAGCAGTGGTTGGACAGGGGATAGGTACGAGCAGTACTTC.

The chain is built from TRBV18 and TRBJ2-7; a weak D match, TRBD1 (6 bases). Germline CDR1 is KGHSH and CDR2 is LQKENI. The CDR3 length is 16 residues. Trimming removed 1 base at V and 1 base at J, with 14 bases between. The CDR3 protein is CASSPRPDRPSYEQYF. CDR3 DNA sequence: TGTGCCAGCTCACCACGCCCCGACAGGCCATCCTACGAGCAGTACTTC.